This T cell receptor (beta chain) originates from a study of blood T cell repertoires in COVID-19. In the study overall: Samples representing acute and convalescent COVID-19 were sourced from the United States, Italy and Spain. Sources were T cells, B-cell-depleted T cells, or PBMCs; the material itself was cDNA or gDNA.

Participants came from about two dozen US areas, aged roughly 18 to 100 years. Libraries were prepared by immunoSEQ multiplex PCR; TCRdb keeps only in-frame clonotypes and omits some of them. The sample yields some 130,000 clones, roughly four fifths seen once. The ends lost 2 bases at V and 5 bases at J; junction bases unmatched: 7. Germline V CDR1 and CDR2: KGHSH, LQKENI. The CDR3 runs to 15 residues. The chain carries TRBV18 and TRBJ2-3; 7 positions match TRBD1. This TCR was sampled from a man aged 40-49 years with acute COVID-19. The sequenced material came from PBMCs or T cells enriched from blood (not recorded which). CDR3 in DNA: TGTGCCAGCTCACCAAATCCGACAGGGAAAGATACGCAGTATTTT. The encoded protein is CASSPNPTGKDTQYF.